The rows below give T cell receptor beta chains drawn from one sample of a study of blood T cell repertoires in COVID-19. Generated by immunoSEQ multiplex PCR, the TCRdb table keeps only in-frame clones and is missing some. The table has roughly 50,000 clones, over 90% seen once. Sequencing was done on a sample of peripheral blood. All receptors come from a man aged 50-59 years with acute or convalescent COVID-19. Each CDR3 is given with its conserved first and last residue. D genes are given only for firm matches. Not every row has a clone size; where given, it reads once, few, many or a size class.

>TRBJ2-2|.|.|TRBV7-9
TGTGCCAGCAGCTTAGCGGAGGGGAACACCGGGGAGCTGTTTTTT
CASSLAEGNTGELFF
>TRBJ1-6|.|.|TRBV24-1
TGTGCCACCACGGGCGGGTCCTCCTATAATTCACCCCTCCACTTT
CATTGGSSYNSPLHF
>TRBJ2-2|.|few|TRBV10-1
TGCGCCAGTTGTGACGGGTCCGGGGAGCTGTTTTTT
CASCDGSGELFF
>TRBJ2-7|TRBD1|.|TRBV7-9
TGTGCCAGCAGGACGGGACAGGGTTCCAACGAGCAGTACTTC
CASRTGQGSNEQYF
>TRBJ1-2|.|.|TRBV18
TGTGCCAGCTCACCAGGCAGGTCCCCCGGCTACACCTTC
CASSPGRSPGYTF
>TRBJ2-1|.|.|TRBV5-1
TGCGCCAGCAGCTTGGACGGGGGTGACTACAATGAGCAGTTCTTC
CASSLDGGDYNEQFF
>TRBJ2-1|.|.|TRBV19
TGTGCCAGTAGTATCGGAGGGCCTTACAATGAGCAGTTCTTC
CASSIGGPYNEQFF
>TRBJ2-7|TRBD2|.|TRBV10-2
TGCGCCAGCAGGGATGGACTAGCGAGCTACGAGCAGTACTTC
CASRDGLASYEQYF
>TRBJ2-3|.|once|TRBV5-4
TGTGCCAGCAGCTTGGGTGGCGGAAACACAGATACGCAGTATTTT
CASSLGGGNTDTQYF
>TRBJ2-7|.|.|TRBV4-2
TGTGCCAGCAGCCAAGTTGGGGACACCTACGAGCAGTACTTC
CASSQVGDTYEQYF
>TRBJ1-1|.|.|TRBV5-1
TGCGCCAGCAGCTTGGGCCTCTGGGACTCGCCCCGCTTTGCTTTCTTT
CASSLGLWDSPRFAFF
>TRBJ1-2|.|.|TRBV5-6
TGTGCCAGCAGCTCCCCCCTGAGGGAAACTAACTATGGCTACACCTTC
CASSSPLRETNYGYTF
>TRBJ1-1|.|.|TRBV16
TGTGCCAGCAGCCAACTGAGGGGGGGCACTGAAGCTTTCTTT
CASSQLRGGTEAFF
>TRBJ2-1|.|.|TRBV19
TGTGCCACTACACCATACAGTAACAATGAGCAGTTCTTC
CATTPYSNNEQFF
>TRBJ1-1|.|.|TRBV7-9
TGTGCCAGCAGCCCAGAAGTTAACAGTGAAGCTTTCTTT
CASSPEVNSEAFF
>TRBJ2-1|TRBD2|.|TRBV11-2
TGTGCCAGCAGCTTAGTTCCGGCTAGCGGACACAATGAGCAGTTCTTC
CASSLVPASGHNEQFF
>TRBJ2-7|.|.|TRBV30
TGTGCCTGGCGTCCAGCAGGGGGGTTCTACGAGCAGTACTTC
CAWRPAGGFYEQYF
>TRBJ2-3|TRBD2|once|TRBV11-2
TGTGCCAGCAGCTTAGATAGCGGGAGTGGAACAGATACGCAGTATTTT
CASSLDSGSGTDTQYF
>TRBJ1-4|.|.|TRBV10-1
TGCGCCAGCAGTGAAAATGGAGGGAATGAAAAACTGTTTTTT
CASSENGGNEKLFF
>TRBJ2-7|TRBD1|once|TRBV5-1
TGCGCCAGCAGCTTACAGGGGGAGCAGTACTTC
CASSLQGEQYF
>TRBJ2-3|.|.|TRBV5-5
TGTGCCAGCAGCTTGGCCGCGGGACTCCGCACAGATACGCAGTATTTT
CASSLAAGLRTDTQYF
>TRBJ2-7|TRBD2|.|TRBV5-1
TGCGCCAGCAGCCTGACCGGGACTAGCGCCTACGAGCAGTACTTC
CASSLTGTSAYEQYF
>TRBJ2-1|TRBD2|once|TRBV6-2/TRBV6-3
TGTGCCAGCAGCCCCGGGACTACCACCCTCTCCAAGCAGTTCTTC
CASSPGTTTLSKQFF
>TRBJ2-7|TRBD1|.|TRBV11-2
TGTGCCAGCAGCTTAGGGACAGGGTTCCACGAGCAGTACTTC
CASSLGTGFHEQYF
>TRBJ1-6|TRBD1|.|TRBV6-6
TGTGCCAGCAGTACGGGTCGGACAGGGGGAGATACACCCCTCCACTTT
CASSTGRTGGDTPLHF
>TRBJ1-1|.|.|TRBV19
TGTGCCAGTAGACAGGGTATCCCGGGGACTGAAGCTTTCTTT
CASRQGIPGTEAFF
>TRBJ1-2|.|.|TRBV7-9
TGTGCCAGCACCTTGGCTCGAGGGATTGGCTATGGCTACACCTTC
CASTLARGIGYGYTF
>TRBJ1-4|.|.|TRBV21-1
TGTGCCAGCAGCGTGCCAGGGCGTATAGCTAATGAAAAACTGTTTTTT
CASSVPGRIANEKLFF